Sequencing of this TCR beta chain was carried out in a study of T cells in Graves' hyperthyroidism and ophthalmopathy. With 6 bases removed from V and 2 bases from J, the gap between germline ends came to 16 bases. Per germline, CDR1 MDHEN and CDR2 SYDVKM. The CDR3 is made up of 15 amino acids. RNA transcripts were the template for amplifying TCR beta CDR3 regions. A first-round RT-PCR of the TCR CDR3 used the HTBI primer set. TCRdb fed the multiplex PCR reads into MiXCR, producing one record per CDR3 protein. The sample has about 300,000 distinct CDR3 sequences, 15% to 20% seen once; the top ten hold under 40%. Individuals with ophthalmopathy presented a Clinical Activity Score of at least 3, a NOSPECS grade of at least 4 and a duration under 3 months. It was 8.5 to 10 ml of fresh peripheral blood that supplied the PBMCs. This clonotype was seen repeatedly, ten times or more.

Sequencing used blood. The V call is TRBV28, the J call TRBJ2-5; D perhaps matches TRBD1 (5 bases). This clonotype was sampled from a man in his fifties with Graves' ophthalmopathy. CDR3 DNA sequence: TGTGCCAGCAGCAACCAGGGTCGGCGGCAAGAGACCCAGTACTTC. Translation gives CASSNQGRRQETQYF. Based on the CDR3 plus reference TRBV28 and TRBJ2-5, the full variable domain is DVKVTQSSRYLVKRTGEKVFLECVQDMDHENMFWYRQDPGLGLRLIYFSYDVKMKEKGDIPEGYSVSREKKERFSLILESASTNQTSMYLCASSNQGRRQETQYFGPGTRLLVL.